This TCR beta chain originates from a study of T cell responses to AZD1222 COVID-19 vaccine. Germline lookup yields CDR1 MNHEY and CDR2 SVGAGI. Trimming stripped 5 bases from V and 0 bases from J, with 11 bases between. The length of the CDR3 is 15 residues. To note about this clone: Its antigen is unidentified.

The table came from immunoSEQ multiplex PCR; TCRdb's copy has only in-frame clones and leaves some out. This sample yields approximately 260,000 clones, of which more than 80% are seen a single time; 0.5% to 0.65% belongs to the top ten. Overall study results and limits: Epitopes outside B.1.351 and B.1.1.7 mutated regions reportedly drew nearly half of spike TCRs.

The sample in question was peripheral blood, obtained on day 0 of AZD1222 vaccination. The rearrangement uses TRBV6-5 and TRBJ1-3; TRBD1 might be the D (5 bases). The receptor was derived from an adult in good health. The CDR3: CASSPDINSGNTIYF. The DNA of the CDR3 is TGTGCCAGCAGTCCGGACATAAACTCTGGAAACACCATATATTTT.